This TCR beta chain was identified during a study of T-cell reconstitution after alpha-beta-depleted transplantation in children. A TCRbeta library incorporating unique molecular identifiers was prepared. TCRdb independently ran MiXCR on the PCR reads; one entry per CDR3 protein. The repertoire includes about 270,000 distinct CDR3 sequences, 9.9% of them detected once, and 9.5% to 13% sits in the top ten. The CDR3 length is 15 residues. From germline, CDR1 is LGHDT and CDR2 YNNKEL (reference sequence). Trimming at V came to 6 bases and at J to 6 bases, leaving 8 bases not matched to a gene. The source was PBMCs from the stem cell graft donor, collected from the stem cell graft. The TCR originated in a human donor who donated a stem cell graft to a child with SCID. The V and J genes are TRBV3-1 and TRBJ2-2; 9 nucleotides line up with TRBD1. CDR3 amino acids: CASRPGTGSSGELFF. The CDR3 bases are TGTGCCAGCAGGCCCGGGACAGGGTCTTCCGGGGAGCTGTTTTTT. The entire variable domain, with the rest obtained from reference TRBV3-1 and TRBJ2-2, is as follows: DTAVSQTPKYLVTQMGNDKSIKCEQNLGHDTMYWYKQDSKKFLKIMFSYNNKELIINETVPNRFSPKSPDKAHLNLHINSLELGDSAVYFCASRPGTGSSGELFFGEGSRLTVL.